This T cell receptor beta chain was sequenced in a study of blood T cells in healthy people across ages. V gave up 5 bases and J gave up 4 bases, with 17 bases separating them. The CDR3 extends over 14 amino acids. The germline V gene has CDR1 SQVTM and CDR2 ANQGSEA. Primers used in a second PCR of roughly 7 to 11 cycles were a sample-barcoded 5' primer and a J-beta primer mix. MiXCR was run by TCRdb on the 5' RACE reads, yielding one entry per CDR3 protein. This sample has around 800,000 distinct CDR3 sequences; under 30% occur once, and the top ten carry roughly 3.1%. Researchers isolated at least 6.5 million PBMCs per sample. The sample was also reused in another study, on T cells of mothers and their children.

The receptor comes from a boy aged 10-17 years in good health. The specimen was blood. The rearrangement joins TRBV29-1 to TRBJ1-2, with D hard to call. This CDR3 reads CSVWYPLGSYGYTF. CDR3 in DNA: TGCAGCGTTTGGTACCCTCTTGGGTCCTATGGCTACACCTTC.